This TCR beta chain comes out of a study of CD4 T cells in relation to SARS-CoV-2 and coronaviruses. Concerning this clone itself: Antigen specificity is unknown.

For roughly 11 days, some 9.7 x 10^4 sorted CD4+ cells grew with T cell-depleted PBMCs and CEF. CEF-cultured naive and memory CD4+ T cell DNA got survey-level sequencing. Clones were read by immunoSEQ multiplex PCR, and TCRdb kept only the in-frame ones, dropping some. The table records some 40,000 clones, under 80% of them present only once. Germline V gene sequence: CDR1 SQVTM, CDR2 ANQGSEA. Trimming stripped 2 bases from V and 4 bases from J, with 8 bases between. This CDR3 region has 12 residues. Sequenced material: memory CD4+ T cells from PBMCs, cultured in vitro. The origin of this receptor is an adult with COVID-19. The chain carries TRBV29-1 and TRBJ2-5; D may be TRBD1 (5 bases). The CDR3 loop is CSVEFRGETQYF. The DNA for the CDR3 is TGCAGCGTTGAATTTAGGGGAGAGACCCAGTACTTC.